This T cell receptor (beta chain) derives from a study of CD8 T cells in Susac syndrome. The CDR3 contains 17 residues. The ends lost 0 bases at V and 4 bases at J; junction bases unmatched: 10. CDR1 SGDLS and CDR2 YYNGEE come from the germline V gene. Random hexamers primed reverse transcription of about 0.5 to 1 ug RNA. TCRdb analysed the immunoSEQ multiplex PCR reads with MiXCR anew, one entry per CDR3 protein. The sample shows about 120,000 distinct CDR3 sequences, over 90% of them seen only once. The sequence was collected from a human donor with Susac syndrome. The sample consisted of CD4+ T cells from PBMCs. The chain is built from TRBV9 and TRBJ2-7; 10 positions agree with TRBD2. CDR3 loop: CASSVGVSGRFSYEQYF. The CDR3 DNA follows: TGTGCCAGCAGCGTAGGAGTTAGCGGGAGGTTTAGTTACGAGCAGTACTTC.